The present TCR beta chain was sequenced within a study of T cells expressing NK-cell markers. The CDR3 length is 12 residues. The germline V gene encodes CDR1 DFQATT and CDR2 SNEGSKA (reference sequence). Template switching by 5'RACE with UMIs generated the TCR beta cDNA. Using the 5' RACE reads, TCRdb records one entry per CDR3 protein without DNA. The sample holds roughly 420,000 distinct CDR3 sequences. The specimen was blood T cells: a sorted CD56 or NKG2C T cell subset, CD4+ or CD8+ T cells, or bulk PBMC T cells (not recorded which). This clonotype was obtained from a woman aged 18-70 years in good health. This chain links TRBV20-1 with TRBJ2-5. This chain's CDR3 is CSASDGWETQYF.